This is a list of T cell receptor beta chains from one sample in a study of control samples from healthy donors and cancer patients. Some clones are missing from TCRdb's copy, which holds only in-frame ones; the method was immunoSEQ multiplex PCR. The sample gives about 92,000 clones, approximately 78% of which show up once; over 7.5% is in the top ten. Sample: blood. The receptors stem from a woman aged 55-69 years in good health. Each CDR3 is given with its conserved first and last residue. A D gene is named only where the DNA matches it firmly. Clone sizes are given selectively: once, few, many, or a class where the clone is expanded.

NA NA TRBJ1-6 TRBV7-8 CASSLGRRGDSPLHF TGTGCCAGCAGCTTAGGCCGCAGGGGAGATTCACCCCTCCACTTT
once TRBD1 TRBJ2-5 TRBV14 CASSPRDRGRRETQYF TGTGCCAGCAGCCCCCGGGACAGGGGGCGGAGAGAGACCCAGTACTTC
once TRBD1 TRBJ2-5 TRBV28 CASRRGRHGETQYF TGTGCCAGCAGAAGGGGGCGCCACGGAGAGACCCAGTACTTC
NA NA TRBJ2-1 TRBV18 CASSNRGLNEQFF TGTGCCAGCTCAAACCGGGGCCTAAATGAGCAGTTCTTC
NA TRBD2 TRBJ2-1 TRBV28 CASSGGGLAGMDEQFF TGTGCCAGCAGCGGCGGGGGACTAGCGGGAATGGATGAGCAGTTCTTC
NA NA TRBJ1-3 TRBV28 CASSITSLLGNTIYF TGTGCCAGCAGTATCACCTCCTTATTGGGAAACACCATATATTTT
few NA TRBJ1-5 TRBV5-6 CASSFAGSVGAQHF TGTGCCAGCAGCTTTGCAGGGAGCGTAGGAGCCCAGCATTTT
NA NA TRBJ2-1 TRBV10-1 CASSVDSGREQFF TGCGCCAGCAGTGTGGACAGTGGTCGAGAGCAGTTCTTC
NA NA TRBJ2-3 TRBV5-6 CASSLEYSSTDTQYF TGTGCCAGCAGCTTGGAGTATTCTAGCACAGATACGCAGTATTTT
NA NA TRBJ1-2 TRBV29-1 CSAWGEVSTHYGYTF TGCAGCGCCTGGGGAGAGGTCTCCACCCACTATGGCTACACCTTC
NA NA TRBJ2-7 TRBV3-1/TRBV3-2 CASSQGGWRTTYEQYF TGTGCCAGCAGCCAAGGGGGCTGGAGGACCACCTACGAGCAGTACTTC
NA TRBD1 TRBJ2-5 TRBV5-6 CASSPKGAKKTQYF TGTGCCAGCAGCCCTAAGGGGGCTAAGAAGACCCAGTACTTC
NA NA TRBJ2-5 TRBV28 CASSSGTLTQYF TGTGCCAGCAGTTCCGGGACCTTGACCCAGTACTTC
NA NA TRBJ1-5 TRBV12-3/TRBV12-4 CASSRSENQPQHF TGTGCCAGCAGTCGGTCCGAGAATCAGCCCCAGCATTTT
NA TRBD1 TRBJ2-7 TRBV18 CASSPDLGTELYEQYF TGTGCCAGCTCACCAGATTTAGGGACAGAACTTTACGAGCAGTACTTC
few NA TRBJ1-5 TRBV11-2 CASSLVEGQPQHF TGTGCCAGCAGCTTAGTGGAGGGTCAGCCCCAGCATTTT
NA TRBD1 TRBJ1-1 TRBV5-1 CASSLGTGNTEAFF TGCGCCAGCAGCTTGGGGACAGGGAACACTGAAGCTTTCTTT
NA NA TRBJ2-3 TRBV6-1 CASSEVLRARKTTDTQYF TGTGCCAGCAGTGAAGTACTCAGGGCTAGGAAGACGACAGATACGCAGTATTTT
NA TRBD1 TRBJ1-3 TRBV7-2 CASSFTGGKTGNTIYF TGTGCCAGCAGCTTTACAGGGGGCAAGACGGGAAACACCATATATTTT
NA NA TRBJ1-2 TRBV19 CASSIGSSNYGYTF TGTGCCAGTAGTATCGGATCATCTAACTATGGCTACACCTTC
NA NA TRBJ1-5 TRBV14 CASSRLNQPQHF TGTGCCAGCAGCCGCCTCAATCAGCCCCAGCATTTT
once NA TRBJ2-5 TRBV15 CATSTRDIQETQYF TGTGCCACCAGCACCCGGGACATACAAGAGACCCAGTACTTC
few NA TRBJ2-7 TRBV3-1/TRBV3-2 CASSQDEEAISYEQYF TGTGCCAGCAGCCAAGATGAAGAGGCGATCTCCTACGAGCAGTACTTC
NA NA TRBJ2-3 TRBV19 CASSAGFITDTQYF TGTGCCAGTAGTGCTGGGTTTATCACAGATACGCAGTATTTT
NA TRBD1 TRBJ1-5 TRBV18 CASSRDRYQPQHF TGTGCCAGCTCCCGGGACAGATATCAGCCCCAGCATTTT
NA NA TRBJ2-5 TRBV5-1 CASKAEDWQETQYF TGCGCCAGCAAAGCCGAGGACTGGCAAGAGACCCAGTACTTC
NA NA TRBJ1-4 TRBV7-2 CASSLRPEEKLFF TGTGCCAGCAGCTTAAGACCGGAGGAAAAACTGTTTTTT
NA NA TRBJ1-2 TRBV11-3 CASSLVLSGAQPGDYGYTF TGTGCCAGCAGCTTAGTCCTGTCAGGGGCGCAACCTGGTGACTATGGCTACACCTTC
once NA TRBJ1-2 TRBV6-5 CATHLGRARGYGYTF TGTGCCACCCACCTCGGGAGGGCCCGGGGCTATGGCTACACCTTC
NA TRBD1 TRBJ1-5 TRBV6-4 CASSLDRDSNQPQHF TGTGCCAGCAGTCTAGACAGGGATAGCAATCAGCCCCAGCATTTT
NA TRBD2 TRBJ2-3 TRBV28 CASSSPFQLAGDTDTQYF TGTGCCAGCAGTTCCCCGTTCCAACTAGCGGGAGACACAGATACGCAGTATTTT
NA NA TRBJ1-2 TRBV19 CASNAPRHGYTF TGTGCCAGTAACGCTCCCAGACATGGCTACACCTTC
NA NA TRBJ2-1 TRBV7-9 CASSFREAEQFF TGTGCCAGCAGCTTCAGGGAGGCGGAGCAGTTCTTC
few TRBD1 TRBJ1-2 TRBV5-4 CASSRDRVFPGYTF TGTGCCAGCAGCCGGGACAGGGTGTTCCCTGGCTACACCTTC
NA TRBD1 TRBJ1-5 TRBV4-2 CASSQEVQGFQPQHF TGTGCCAGCAGCCAAGAAGTACAGGGGTTTCAGCCCCAGCATTTT
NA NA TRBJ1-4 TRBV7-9 CASSYSTTNEKLFF TGTGCCAGCAGCTACAGTACAACTAATGAAAAACTGTTTTTT
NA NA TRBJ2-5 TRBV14 CASSQERRTQYF TGTGCCAGCAGCCAAGAGCGGAGGACCCAGTACTTC
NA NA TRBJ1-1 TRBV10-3 CAISESELKNTEAFF TGTGCCATCAGTGAGTCAGAGTTGAAGAACACTGAAGCTTTCTTT
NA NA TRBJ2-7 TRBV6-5 CASRPNRYEQYF TGTGCCAGCAGACCCAACCGCTACGAGCAGTACTTC
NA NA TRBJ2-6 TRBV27 CASRPSGANVLTF TGTGCCAGCAGGCCCTCTGGGGCCAACGTCCTGACTTTC
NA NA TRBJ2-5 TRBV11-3 CASSLDSRETQYF TGTGCCAGCAGCTTAGACAGTCGAGAGACCCAGTACTTC
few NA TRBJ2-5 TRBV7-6 CASSRGRQETQYF TGTGCCAGCAGCCGGGGACGGCAAGAGACCCAGTACTTC
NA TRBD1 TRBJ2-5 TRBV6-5 CASSYSGTGGVKTQYF TGTGCCAGCAGTTACTCGGGTACAGGGGGAGTAAAGACCCAGTACTTC
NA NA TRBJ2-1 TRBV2 CASSETRTVSEQFF TGTGCCAGCAGTGAAACTCGGACAGTAAGTGAGCAGTTCTTC
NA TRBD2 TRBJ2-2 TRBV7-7 CASSPVGGTTYTGELFF TGTGCTAGCAGTCCGGTGGGAGGGACTACTTACACCGGGGAGCTGTTTTTT
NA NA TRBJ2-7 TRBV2 CASSEAALLVHEQYF TGTGCCAGCAGTGAAGCCGCACTGCTGGTCCACGAGCAGTACTTC
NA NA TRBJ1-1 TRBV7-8 CASSLALVGIWTEAFF TGTGCCAGCAGCTTAGCTCTGGTGGGGATATGGACTGAAGCTTTCTTT
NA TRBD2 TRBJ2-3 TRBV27 CASSRGLAGGGSTDTQYF TGTGCCAGCAGTCGGGGACTAGCGGGAGGGGGTAGCACAGATACGCAGTATTTT
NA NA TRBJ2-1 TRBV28 CASSLPGPRNEQFF TGTGCCAGCAGTTTACCCGGCCCGCGGAATGAGCAGTTCTTC
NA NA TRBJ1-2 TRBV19 CASINSGINYGYTF TGTGCCAGTATAAATTCAGGGATTAACTATGGCTACACCTTC
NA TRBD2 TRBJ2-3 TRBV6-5 CASSMTSGIWDTQYF TGTGCCAGCAGTATGACTAGCGGGATATGGGATACGCAGTATTTT